This T cell receptor beta chain came from a study of beta chain features in type 1 diabetes. CDR3 length: 11 residues. Trimming shortened V by 3 bases and J by 4 bases, and 4 bases separated the two germline ends. Germline CDR1 reads SGHNT; CDR2 reads YYREEE (reference sequence). Expressed TCRB transcripts were sequenced, since all the RNA that had been isolated was reverse transcribed. Here immunoSEQ multiplex PCR was the method, and the copy in TCRdb shows in-frame clones only, minus some. The sample gives some 640,000 clones, around an eighth of which show up once; 0.04% is in the top ten. Study-wide points: The cDNA sequencing approach could over-represent high-TCR-expressing cells. TCRB CDR3 length was moderately but significantly reduced in all four CD4+ subsets of Type 1 diabetes patients. Individuals with type 1 diabetes displayed fewer insertions and more deletions at VDJ junctions. Naive, central memory and Treg TCRB repertoires appeared more alike in patients than in healthy donors. A PCR bias possibly favoring shorter templates would apply equally to patients and controls.

Comment on this clone: Its antigen is still unknown. This may be a read error: a much more frequent sequence differs by one nucleotide. Other DNA sequences in this sample translate to the same CDR3.

V gene TRBV5-4 combines with J gene TRBJ2-5; D gene unclear. This clonotype originated in a man between 18 and 29 years old with type 1 diabetes. Sequencing was carried out using naive CD4+ T cells from blood. CDR3 DNA: TGTGCCAGCAGCTCACTAGAGACCCAGTACTTC. It encodes CASSSLETQYF.